Listed below are T cell receptor beta chains from one sample, sequenced in a study of T cells in Graves' hyperthyroidism and ophthalmopathy. TCRdb re-derived calls from the multiplex PCR reads in MiXCR, one entry per CDR3 protein. The table lists 500,000 to 750,000 distinct CDR3 sequences, 14% of them singletons. The specimen was blood. The receptors were gathered from a woman aged 18-35 years with Graves' ophthalmopathy. CDR3s include the opening cysteine and the closing phenylalanine or tryptophan. The order of the fields is CDR3 protein, CDR3 DNA, D gene, J gene, V gene, clone size. The D gene is left open where the match is weak. Not every row has a clone size; where given, it reads once, few, many or a size class.

CDR3aa: CASGFQGGELFF
CDR3nt: TGTGCTAGTGGTTTTCAAGGCGGGGAGCTGTTTTTT
d_gene: .
j_gene: TRBJ2-2
v_gene: TRBV12-5
abundance: few

CDR3aa: CAWRLPGTSTDTQYF
CDR3nt: TGTGCCTGGAGGTTACCGGGAACTAGCACAGATACGCAGTATTTT
d_gene: .
j_gene: TRBJ2-3
v_gene: TRBV30
abundance: few

CDR3aa: CASSSLTGDGYTF
CDR3nt: TGTGCCAGCAGCTCGCTAACAGGGGATGGCTACACCTTC
d_gene: TRBD1
j_gene: TRBJ1-2
v_gene: TRBV7-3
abundance: many

CDR3aa: CASSSWGPRLEKLFF
CDR3nt: TGTGCCAGCAGTTCCTGGGGACCGCGGCTTGAAAAACTGTTTTTT
d_gene: .
j_gene: TRBJ1-4
v_gene: TRBV7-9
abundance: .

CDR3aa: CASSLGTAGLIGNEQFF
CDR3nt: TGTGCCAGCAGCTTGGGGACAGCCGGTCTGATTGGCAATGAGCAGTTCTTC
d_gene: .
j_gene: TRBJ2-1
v_gene: TRBV5-8
abundance: many

CDR3aa: CASSLWYARGLNEQYF
CDR3nt: TGTGCCAGCAGTTTATGGTATGCCAGGGGGCTGAACGAGCAGTACTTC
d_gene: TRBD1
j_gene: TRBJ2-7
v_gene: TRBV27
abundance: .

CDR3aa: CASSYGGQGASYEQYF
CDR3nt: TGTGCCAGCAGTTACGGGGGACAGGGGGCCTCCTACGAGCAGTACTTC
d_gene: TRBD1
j_gene: TRBJ2-7
v_gene: TRBV6-5
abundance: many

CDR3aa: CASSAHLGQGQETQYF
CDR3nt: TGTGCCAGCAGTGCCCACTTGGGACAGGGCCAAGAGACCCAGTACTTC
d_gene: TRBD1
j_gene: TRBJ2-5
v_gene: TRBV6-1
abundance: many

CDR3aa: CASSEGTSGSFGTDTQYF
CDR3nt: TGTGCCAGCAGCGAGGGGACTAGCGGGAGTTTTGGAACAGATACGCAGTATTTT
d_gene: TRBD2
j_gene: TRBJ2-3
v_gene: TRBV5-6
abundance: many

CDR3aa: CASSPPGGRNTIYF
CDR3nt: TGTGCCAGCAGCCCGCCAGGTGGGAGAAACACCATATATTTT
d_gene: .
j_gene: TRBJ1-3
v_gene: TRBV12-3/TRBV12-4
abundance: few

CDR3aa: CASSPPSTSETDTQYF
CDR3nt: TGTGCCAGCAGCCCCCCGTCGACTAGCGAGACAGATACGCAGTATTTT
d_gene: TRBD2
j_gene: TRBJ2-3
v_gene: TRBV9
abundance: few

CDR3aa: CASSSRGRDEQYF
CDR3nt: TGTGCCAGCAGCTCACGTGGACGGGACGAGCAGTACTTC
d_gene: .
j_gene: TRBJ2-7
v_gene: TRBV11-1
abundance: few

CDR3aa: CASSLGTADNGYTF
CDR3nt: TGTGCCAGCAGCTTGGGGACAGCTGACAATGGCTACACCTTC
d_gene: .
j_gene: TRBJ1-2
v_gene: TRBV5-5
abundance: many

CDR3aa: CASSPQRTGDSEAFF
CDR3nt: TGTGCCAGCAGCCCCCAACGCACAGGGGATTCCGAAGCTTTCTTT
d_gene: TRBD1
j_gene: TRBJ1-1
v_gene: TRBV9
abundance: few